The source of this T cell receptor beta chain is a study of T-cell reconstitution after alpha-beta-depleted transplantation in children. It was with unique molecular identifiers that the TCRbeta library was prepared. TCRdb re-derived calls from the PCR reads in MiXCR, one entry per CDR3 protein. The sample lists just under 550,000 distinct CDR3 sequences, around 16% occurring once. This clonotype has just a few counts. This TCR came from a human donor who donated a stem cell graft to a child with acute lymphoblastic leukemia. This specimen was PBMCs from the stem cell graft donor, taken from the stem cell graft.

The CDR3 sequence is CASSSGQGADGYTF. For the CDR3, the DNA is TGCGCCAGCAGCTCTGGACAGGGGGCCGATGGCTACACCTTC. The V call is TRBV5-1, the J call TRBJ1-2, with 11 bases fitting TRBD1. Germline V gene lookup returns CDR1 SGHRS and CDR2 YFSETQ. The CDR3 runs to 14 residues. Germline trimming cut 3 bases from V and 6 bases from J; bases unmatched to any gene: 4.